This is a list of T cell receptor beta chains from one sample in a study of regulatory T cells in long-lasting Graves disease. TCRdb re-called the multiplex PCR reads with MiXCR, one entry per CDR3 protein. The sample yields a few hundred thousand distinct CDR3 sequences, 20% to 25% seen once. Specimen: peripheral blood mononuclear cells (PBMCs), collected at new diagnosis, from a patient treated with antithyroid drugs. Every receptor here comes from a female donor with Graves disease. The CDR3 runs from the conserved cysteine through the conserved F or W. A D gene is named only where the DNA matches it firmly. Expanded clones are given a class, and other clones once, few, many or no size at all.

j_call cdr3_length v_call d_call clone_size cdr3_aa cdr3_nt
TRBJ2-1 15 TRBV20-1 TRBD2 many CSAPLTSGRVNEQFF TGCAGTGCTCCCTTAACTAGCGGGAGGGTGAATGAGCAGTTCTTC
TRBJ1-1 13 TRBV19 TRBD1 - CASSGQVNNEAFF TGTGCCAGTAGTGGACAGGTGAACAATGAAGCTTTCTTT
TRBJ1-1 18 TRBV7-9 - - CASSLKSGTGSPGTEAFF TGTGCCAGCAGCTTAAAATCGGGAACGGGCTCCCCTGGCACTGAAGCTTTCTTT
TRBJ2-7 12 TRBV28 TRBD1 - CASRTGDYEQYF TGTGCCAGCCGGACAGGGGACTACGAGCAGTACTTC
TRBJ2-3 18 TRBV5-5 - many CASSLRVGMGVTTDTQYF TGTGCCAGCAGCTTGAGGGTCGGGATGGGGGTGACCACAGATACGCAGTATTTT
TRBJ1-1 15 TRBV28 - many CASGHGGFMNTEAFF TGTGCCAGCGGACATGGAGGGTTTATGAACACTGAAGCTTTCTTT
TRBJ2-4 15 TRBV7-2 TRBD2 many CASSTLAGAKNIQYF TGTGCCAGCAGCACACTAGCGGGAGCCAAAAACATTCAGTACTTC
TRBJ2-1 16 TRBV7-3 - many CASSLTLKGTYNEQFF TGTGCCAGCAGCTTAACTCTTAAGGGAACGTACAATGAGCAGTTCTTC
TRBJ1-2 13 TRBV20-1 TRBD1 many CSARLTGDYGYTF TGCAGTGCTCGCTTAACAGGGGACTATGGCTACACCTTC
TRBJ1-2 13 TRBV6-1 TRBD1 few CAGRTGSNYGYTF TGTGCCGGCAGGACAGGATCCAACTATGGCTACACCTTC
TRBJ2-7 14 TRBV20-1 - few CSLGQRRRNYEQYF TGCAGCTTAGGTCAGAGGAGAAGAAACTACGAGCAGTACTTC
TRBJ2-7 13 TRBV12-3/TRBV12-4 - many CASSPMTGDEQYF TGTGCCAGCAGTCCGATGACAGGTGACGAGCAGTACTTC
TRBJ2-1 13 TRBV3-1 - - CASSQDRHPGQFF TGTGCCAGCAGCCAAGATCGGCACCCAGGGCAGTTCTTC
TRBJ2-7 15 TRBV28 - many CASSFYLQGINEQYF TGTGCCAGCAGTTTCTACCTACAGGGCATAAACGAGCAGTACTTC
TRBJ2-2 15 TRBV5-1 - many CASSAGHQNTGELFF TGCGCCAGCAGCGCAGGACACCAGAACACCGGGGAGCTGTTTTTT
TRBJ2-1 16 TRBV11-2 - many CASSLDPDASYNEQFF TGTGCCAGCAGCTTAGATCCGGACGCCTCCTACAATGAGCAGTTCTTC
TRBJ2-1 15 TRBV28 TRBD2 - CASSHPTSGLGEQFF TGTGCCAGCAGTCACCCGACTAGCGGGTTAGGTGAGCAGTTCTTC
TRBJ2-5 12 TRBV5-6 - many CASSLGAEIQYF TGTGCCAGCAGCTTGGGGGCCGAGATCCAGTACTTC
TRBJ1-1 15 TRBV29-1 - many CSVDGFRVGRTEAFF TGCAGCGTTGACGGTTTCCGAGTCGGGAGGACTGAAGCTTTCTTT
TRBJ2-1 17 TRBV27 TRBD2 many CASSPIAGGYSYNEQFF TGTGCCAGCAGTCCGATAGCGGGAGGCTACTCCTACAATGAGCAGTTCTTC
TRBJ2-7 13 TRBV4-3 - few CASSLAETSEQYF TGCGCCAGCAGCTTGGCAGAAACCAGCGAGCAGTACTTC
TRBJ1-1 14 TRBV24-1 TRBD1 few CATSDPSGGTEAFF TGTGCCACCAGTGATCCTTCAGGGGGCACTGAAGCTTTCTTT
TRBJ1-3 16 TRBV5-6 - - CASSLRGGFAGNTIYF TGTGCCAGCAGCTTGAGGGGGGGGTTCGCTGGAAACACCATATATTTT
TRBJ2-5 15 TRBV7-3 TRBD2 many CASSSLGGAQETQYF TGTGCCAGCAGCTCTCTCGGGGGGGCCCAAGAGACCCAGTACTTC
TRBJ2-1 16 TRBV29-1 TRBD2 - CSVGKTSGGAFNEQFF TGCAGCGTTGGCAAGACTAGCGGGGGGGCATTCAATGAGCAGTTCTTC
TRBJ2-7 11 TRBV19 - - CASSSLGEQYF TGCGCCAGTAGTAGCCTGGGAGAGCAGTACTTC
TRBJ2-1 16 TRBV5-8 - many CASSTRTGSSYNEQFF TGTGCCAGCAGTACACGGACGGGGAGCTCCTACAATGAGCAGTTCTTC